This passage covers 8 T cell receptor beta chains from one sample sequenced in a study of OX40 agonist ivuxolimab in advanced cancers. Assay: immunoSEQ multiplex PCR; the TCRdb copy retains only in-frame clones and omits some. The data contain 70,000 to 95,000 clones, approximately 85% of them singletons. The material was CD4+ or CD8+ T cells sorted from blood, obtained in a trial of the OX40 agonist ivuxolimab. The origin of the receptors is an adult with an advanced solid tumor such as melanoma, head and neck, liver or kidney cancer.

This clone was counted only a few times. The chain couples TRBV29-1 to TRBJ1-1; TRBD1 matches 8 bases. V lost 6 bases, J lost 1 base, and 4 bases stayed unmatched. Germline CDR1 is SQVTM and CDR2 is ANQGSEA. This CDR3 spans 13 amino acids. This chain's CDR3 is CSVAQGGNTEAFF. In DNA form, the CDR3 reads TGCAGCGTCGCACAGGGGGGGAACACTGAAGCTTTCTTT.

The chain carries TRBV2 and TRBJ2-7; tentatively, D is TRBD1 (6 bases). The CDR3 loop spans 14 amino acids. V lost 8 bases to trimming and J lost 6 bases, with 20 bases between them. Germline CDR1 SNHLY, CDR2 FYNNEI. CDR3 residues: CASFNRAGTREQYF. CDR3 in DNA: TGTGCCAGCTTCAACAGGGCTGGGACGCGCGAGCAGTACTTC.

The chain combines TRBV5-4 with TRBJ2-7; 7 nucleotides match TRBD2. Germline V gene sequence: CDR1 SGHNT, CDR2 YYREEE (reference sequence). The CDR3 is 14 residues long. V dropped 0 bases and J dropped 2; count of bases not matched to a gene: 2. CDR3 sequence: CASSLASGPYEQYF. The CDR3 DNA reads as TGTGCCAGCAGCTTGGCTAGCGGACCCTACGAGCAGTACTTC.

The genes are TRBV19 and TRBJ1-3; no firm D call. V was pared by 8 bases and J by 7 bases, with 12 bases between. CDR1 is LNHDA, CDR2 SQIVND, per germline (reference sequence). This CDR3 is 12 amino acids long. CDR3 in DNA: TGTGCCAGTTCGGTAGTTTCGAACACCATATATTTT. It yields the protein CASSVVSNTIYF.

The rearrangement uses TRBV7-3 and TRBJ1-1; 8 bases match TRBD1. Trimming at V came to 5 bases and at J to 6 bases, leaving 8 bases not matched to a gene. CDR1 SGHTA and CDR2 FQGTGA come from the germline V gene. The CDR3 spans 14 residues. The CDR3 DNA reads TGTGCCAGCAGCCCCCAGGGGGCCTACTCTGAAGCTTTCTTT. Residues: CASSPQGAYSEAFF.

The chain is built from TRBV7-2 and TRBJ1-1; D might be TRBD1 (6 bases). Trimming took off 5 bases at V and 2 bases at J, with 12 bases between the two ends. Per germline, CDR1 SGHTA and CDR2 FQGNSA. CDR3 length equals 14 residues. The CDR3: CASSMTGANTEAFF. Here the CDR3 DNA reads TGTGCCAGCAGCATGACAGGAGCTAACACTGAAGCTTTCTTT.

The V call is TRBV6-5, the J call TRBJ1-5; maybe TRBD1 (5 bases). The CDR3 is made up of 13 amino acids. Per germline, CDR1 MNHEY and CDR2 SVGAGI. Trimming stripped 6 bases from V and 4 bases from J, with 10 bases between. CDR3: CASRWEGNQPQHF. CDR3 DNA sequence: TGTGCCAGCAGGTGGGAGGGGAATCAGCCCCAGCATTTT.

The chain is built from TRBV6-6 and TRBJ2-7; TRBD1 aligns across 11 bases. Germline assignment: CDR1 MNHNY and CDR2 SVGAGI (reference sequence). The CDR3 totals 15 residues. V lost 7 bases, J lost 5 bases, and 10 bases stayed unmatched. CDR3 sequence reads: CASTDADRGRDEQYF. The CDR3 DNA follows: TGTGCCAGCACCGACGCGGACAGGGGGCGCGACGAGCAGTACTTC.